These 3 T cell receptor beta chains share one sample of origin, sequenced in a study of blood T cell repertoires in COVID-19. The repertoire was sequenced with immunoSEQ multiplex PCR; TCRdb's copy has only in-frame clones and lacks some. The table has 120,000 to 150,000 clones, approximately 89% seen once. The sample comprised peripheral blood. The receptors derive from a human donor in a cohort sampled during active COVID-19.

This clone was observed a single time. The V gene is TRBV18, the J gene TRBJ1-1; no definite D call. Germline V gives CDR1 KGHSH, CDR2 LQKENI. Trimming stripped 3 bases from V and 2 bases from J, with 10 bases between. The CDR3 has 14 residues. This CDR3 reads CASSPRHENTEAFF. The CDR3, as DNA: TGTGCCAGCTCACCGAGACACGAAAACACTGAAGCTTTCTTT.

The chain carries TRBV5-8 and TRBJ2-5, with D possibly matching TRBD1 (6 bases). Germline V lookup: CDR1 SGHTS, CDR2 YDEGEE. This CDR3 is built from 14 residues. The germline V and J ends were trimmed by 4 bases and 6 bases, with 16 bases remaining between them. The CDR3 DNA follows: TGTGCCAGCAGCCACAGGGCCGCCGGCAAGACCCAGTACTTC. It is translated as CASSHRAAGKTQYF.

This chain links TRBV5-1 with TRBJ2-2, with TRBD1 matching over 7 bases. Germline V CDR1 and CDR2: SGHRS, YFSETQ. The CDR3 has 16 amino acids. J lost 2 bases, V lost 5 bases, and 9 bases had no gene match. The CDR3 bases are TGCGCCAGCAGTTATAGGACAGGTCGTAACACCGGGGAGCTGTTTTTT. As protein: CASSYRTGRNTGELFF.